What follows is one T cell receptor (beta chain) and its context. Its antigen is undetermined. Researchers prepared the TRB cDNA libraries using 5' RACE with UMI labels. TCRdb re-called the 5' RACE reads and catalogs CDR3 proteins one per entry, DNA excluded. The record lists 75,000 to 90,000 distinct CDR3 sequences, of which the ten most abundant hold approximately 0.58%. Germline V lookup: CDR1 SGHDN, CDR2 FVKESK. The CDR3 is made up of 15 amino acids. The sample comes from a study of CXCR3-negative and CXCR3-positive naive CD8 T cells. Whole-study findings and limits: Comparison of naive cells showed more hydrophobic TRB CDR3s in CXCR3-positive than in CXCR3-negative naive cells. In naive cells, CXCR3-negative and CXCR3-positive subsets had similar TRBV-TRBJ usage; memory cells differed.

This clonotype was obtained from a human donor in good health. Some clones in this sample may be carry-over from other donors' samples. The chain uses TRBV14 and TRBJ2-3. Material: naive CXCR3+ CD8+ T cells from blood. The subset here: CD45RO-CCR7+CD27+CD95- naive CD8+ T cells expressing CXCR3 (TNR3+). The CDR3 sequence: CASSQERYDRDTQYF.